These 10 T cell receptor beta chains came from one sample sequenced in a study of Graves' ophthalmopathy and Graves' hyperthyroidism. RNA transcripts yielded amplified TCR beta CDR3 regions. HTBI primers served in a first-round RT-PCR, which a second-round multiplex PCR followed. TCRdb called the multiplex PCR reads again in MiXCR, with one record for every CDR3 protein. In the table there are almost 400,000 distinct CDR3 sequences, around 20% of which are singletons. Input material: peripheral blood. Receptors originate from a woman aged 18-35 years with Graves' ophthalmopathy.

Written as DNA, the CDR3 is TGTGCCTGGATTAGGAGGACACCCCTAGGAGCTTTCTTT. Its protein product is CAWIRRTPLGAFF. This chain connects TRBV30 to TRBJ1-1; maybe TRBD1 (5 bases). Germline assignment: CDR1 GTSNPN and CDR2 SVGIG (reference sequence). This CDR3 region has 13 residues. V was trimmed by 4 bases and J by 10 bases, leaving 19 bases between them.

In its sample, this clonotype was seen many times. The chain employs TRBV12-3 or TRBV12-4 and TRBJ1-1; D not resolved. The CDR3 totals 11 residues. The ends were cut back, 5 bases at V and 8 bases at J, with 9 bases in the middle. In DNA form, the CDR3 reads TGTGCCAGCAGTCCCGGGCACGAAGCTTTCTTT. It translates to CASSPGHEAFF.

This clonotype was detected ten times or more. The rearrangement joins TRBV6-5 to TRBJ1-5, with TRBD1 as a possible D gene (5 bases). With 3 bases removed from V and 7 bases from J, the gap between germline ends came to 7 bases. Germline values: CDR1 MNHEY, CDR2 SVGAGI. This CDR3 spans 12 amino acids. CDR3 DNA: TGTGCCAGCAGTTATCAGGGCCAGCCCCAGCATTTT. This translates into CASSYQGQPQHF.

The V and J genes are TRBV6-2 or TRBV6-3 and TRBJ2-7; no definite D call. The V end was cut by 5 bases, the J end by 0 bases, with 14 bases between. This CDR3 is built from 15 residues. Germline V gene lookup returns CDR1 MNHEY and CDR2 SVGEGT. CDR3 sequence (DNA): TGTGCCAGCAGTCCAAGGGCGGAAAGCTCCTACGAGCAGTACTTC. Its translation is CASSPRAESSYEQYF.

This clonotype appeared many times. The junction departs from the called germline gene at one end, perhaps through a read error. Written as DNA, the CDR3 is TGCAGTGCTAGGGCTGATCCCTCCTACGGGCAGTACTTC. This gives the protein CSARADPSYGQYF. This chain links TRBV20-1 with TRBJ2-7, with no clear D. Germline V lookup: CDR1 DFQATT, CDR2 SNEGSKA (reference sequence). CDR3 length: 13 amino acids.

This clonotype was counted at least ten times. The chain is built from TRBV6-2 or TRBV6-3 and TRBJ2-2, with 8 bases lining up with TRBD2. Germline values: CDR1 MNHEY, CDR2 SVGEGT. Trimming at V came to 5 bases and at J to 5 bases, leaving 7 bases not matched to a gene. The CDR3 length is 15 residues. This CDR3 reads CASSDFRGGTGELFF. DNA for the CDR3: TGTGCCAGCAGTGATTTCCGCGGGGGGACCGGGGAGCTGTTTTTT.

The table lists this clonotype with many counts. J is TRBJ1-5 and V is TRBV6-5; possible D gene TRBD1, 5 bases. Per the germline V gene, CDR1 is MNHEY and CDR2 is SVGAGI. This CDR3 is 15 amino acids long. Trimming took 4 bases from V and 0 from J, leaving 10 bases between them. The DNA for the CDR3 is TGTGCCAGCAGTTTACAGGCCCCTAGCAATCAGCCCCAGCATTTT. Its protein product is CASSLQAPSNQPQHF.

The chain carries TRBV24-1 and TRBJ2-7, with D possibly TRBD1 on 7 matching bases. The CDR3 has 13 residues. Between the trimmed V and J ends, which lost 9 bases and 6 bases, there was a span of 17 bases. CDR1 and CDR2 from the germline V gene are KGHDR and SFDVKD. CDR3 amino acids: CATSWGDSREQYF. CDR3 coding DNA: TGTGCCACCTCCTGGGGGGACAGCCGCGAGCAGTACTTC.

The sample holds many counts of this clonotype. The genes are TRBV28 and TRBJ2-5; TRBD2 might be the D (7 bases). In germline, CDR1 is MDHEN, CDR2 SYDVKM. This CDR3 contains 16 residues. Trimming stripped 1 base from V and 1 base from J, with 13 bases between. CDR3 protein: CASSLSPGGGQETQYF. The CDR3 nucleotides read TGTGCCAGCAGTTTATCACCGGGGGGCGGCCAAGAGACCCAGTACTTC.

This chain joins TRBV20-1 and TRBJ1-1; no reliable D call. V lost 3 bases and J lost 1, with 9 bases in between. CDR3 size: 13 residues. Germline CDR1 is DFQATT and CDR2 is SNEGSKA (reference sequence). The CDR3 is CSASRQENTEAFF. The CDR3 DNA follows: TGCAGTGCTAGTCGCCAAGAGAACACTGAAGCTTTCTTT.